This TCR beta chain stems from a study of blood T cell repertoires in COVID-19. Study at large: Sites across the United States, Italy and Spain contributed samples from acute and convalescent COVID-19. Nucleic acid was either cDNA or gDNA, and it came from T cells, B-cell-depleted T cells, or PBMCs.

CDR1 is SNHLY, CDR2 FYNNEI, per germline. This CDR3 has 12 amino acids. The V segment lost 7 bases and the J segment 7 bases; nucleotides outside the gene matches: 5. Profiled with immunoSEQ multiplex PCR; TCRdb holds only in-frame clones, not every one. Among fewer than 250,000 clones listed, 80% to 90% were seen once. Clinical histories supplied by participants themselves formed the basis of cohort assignment. The sequencing sample was made of PBMCs or T cells enriched from blood (not recorded which). The receptor was derived from a middle-aged woman with acute COVID-19. The chain joins TRBV2 to TRBJ2-7, with TRBD1 matching over 9 bases. CDR3 loop: CASKGQGQEQYF. The CDR3 region has the DNA TGTGCCAGCAAGGGACAGGGACAAGAGCAGTACTTC.